A single sample is the source of the 18 T cell receptor beta chains below, sequenced in a study of somatic reversion in DOCK8 deficiency. From roughly 0.1 ug genomic DNA, TRB libraries were made by one-step EuroClonality-NGS amplicon PCR. Each CDR3 protein gets one entry after TCRdb re-called the multiplex PCR reads with MiXCR. The sample includes several thousand distinct CDR3 sequences, approximately 26% of them seen just once. The sequencing sample was made of peripheral blood. Every receptor here comes from a human donor in good health.

The rearrangement joins TRBV19 to TRBJ2-1, with D maybe TRBD2 (5 bases). This CDR3 comprises 15 residues. With 3 bases removed from V and 4 bases from J, the gap between germline ends came to 13 bases. Germline V gene data show CDR1 as LNHDA and CDR2 as SQIVND (reference sequence). CDR3 protein: CASSITVGEYNEQFF. As DNA, the CDR3 is TGTGCCAGTAGTATCACGGTCGGGGAGTACAATGAGCAGTTCTTC. The whole variable domain, filled in from reference TRBV19 and TRBJ2-1, reads DGGITQSPKYLFRKEGQNVTLSCEQNLNHDAMYWYRQDPGQGLRLIYYSQIVNDFQKGDIAEGYSVSREKKESFPLTVTSAQKNPTAFYLCASSITVGEYNEQFFGPGTRLTVL.

This clonotype is labeled medium-sized. V is TRBV19 and J is TRBJ1-2; D is perhaps TRBD1 (5 bases). V was pared by 7 bases and J by 0 bases, with 12 bases between. Per germline, CDR1 LNHDA and CDR2 SQIVND (reference sequence). The CDR3 contains 14 residues. The CDR3 loop reads CASNTGLANYGYTF. The CDR3 DNA sequence: TGTGCCAGTAATACAGGATTAGCTAACTATGGCTACACCTTC.

The V gene is TRBV7-2, the J gene TRBJ2-2, with a weak D call TRBD2 (6 bases). Germline assignment: CDR1 SGHTA and CDR2 FQGNSA. V lost 8 bases to trimming and J lost 4 bases, with 14 bases between them. The CDR3 loop spans 14 amino acids. CDR3 sequence: CASEDYLSTGELFF. CDR3 sequence (DNA): TGTGCCAGCGAGGACTACCTCTCCACCGGGGAGCTGTTTTTT.

The rearrangement links TRBV27 to TRBJ1-1, with D possibly being TRBD1 (6 bases). This CDR3 comprises 15 residues. CDR1 and CDR2 (germline): MNHEY, SMNVEV (reference sequence). V lost 6 bases and J lost 0, with 14 bases in between. The CDR3 nucleotides are TGTGCCAGCAGCCCGACAGGAAGGATGAACACTGAAGCTTTCTTT. Amino acids: CASSPTGRMNTEAFF.

The chain is built from TRBV11-2 and TRBJ2-7, with 9 bases identical to TRBD2. V dropped 3 bases and J dropped 7; count of bases not matched to a gene: 13. The germline V gene has CDR1 SGHAT and CDR2 FQNNGV. The length of the CDR3 is 16 residues. The CDR3 here is CASSFGSGGPEGEQYF. CDR3 in DNA: TGTGCCAGCAGCTTCGGTAGCGGGGGTCCCGAAGGGGAGCAGTACTTC. The entire variable domain, with the rest obtained from reference TRBV11-2 and TRBJ2-7, is as follows: EAGVAQSPRYKIIEKRQSVAFWCNPISGHATLYWYQQILGQGPKLLIQFQNNGVVDDSQLPKDRFSAERLKGVDSTLKIQPAKLEDSAVYLCASSFGSGGPEGEQYFGPGTRLTVT.

Sample share makes this clonotype large. The chain couples TRBV19 to TRBJ1-5, with D perhaps TRBD1 (6 bases). Germline lookup yields CDR1 LNHDA and CDR2 SQIVND (reference sequence). Trimming left V 8 bases short and J 6 bases short, with 14 bases between. The CDR3 is 13 residues long. The CDR3 DNA is TGTGCCAGTCAGGGGAGGGGTAGTCAGCCCCAGCATTTT. Translating it yields CASQGRGSQPQHF.

Note on this clonotype: The junction shows a germline mismatch at one end, possibly a read error. The rearrangement joins TRBV3-1 to TRBJ1-1; no clear D. Germline lookup yields CDR1 LGHDT and CDR2 YNNKEL (reference sequence). CDR3 size: 15 residues. This CDR3 is CASSQVGLPNTETFF. In DNA form, the CDR3 reads TGTGCCAGCAGCCAAGTTGGGCTACCTAACACTGAAACTTTCTTT.

By frequency in the sample, this clonotype is large (0.1 to 1%). The rearrangement links TRBV19 to TRBJ1-1; TRBD1 is a possible D gene (5 bases). The CDR3 has 15 amino acids. Germline CDR1 LNHDA, CDR2 SQIVND (reference sequence). V lost 3 bases and J lost 5, with 16 bases in between. The CDR3 reads CASSIPGPSQTEAFF. CDR3 nucleotide sequence: TGTGCCAGTAGTATCCCGGGACCAAGCCAAACTGAAGCTTTCTTT. The full variable domain, with the rest looked up from reference TRBV19 and TRBJ1-1, is DGGITQSPKYLFRKEGQNVTLSCEQNLNHDAMYWYRQDPGQGLRLIYYSQIVNDFQKGDIAEGYSVSREKKESFPLTVTSAQKNPTAFYLCASSIPGPSQTEAFFGQGTRLTVV.

This clonotype is categorized as medium-sized. This chain links TRBV30 with TRBJ1-6; D is unclear. The CDR3 consists of 13 residues. Per the germline V gene, CDR1 is GTSNPN and CDR2 is SVGIG (reference sequence). Trimming took 1 base from V and 7 from J, leaving 8 bases between them. The DNA for the CDR3 is TGTGCCTGGAGTGCATTATCCAATTCACCCCTCCACTTT. Amino acid sequence: CAWSALSNSPLHF.

Within the sample, this clonotype is large (0.1 to 1%). This chain joins TRBV23-1 and TRBJ1-5; D remains ambiguous. TRBV23-1 is reported as an ORF; its role is uncertain. The CDR3 is made up of 14 amino acids. The germline V and J ends were trimmed by 4 bases and 1 base, with 8 bases remaining between them. DNA for the CDR3: TGCGCCAGCAGTCCCGGGAAGAGCAATCAGCCCCAGCATTTT. Amino acids: CASSPGKSNQPQHF.

By sample fraction, this clonotype is medium-sized. V gene TRBV5-8 combines with J gene TRBJ1-6, with D maybe TRBD1 (5 bases). CDR1 SGHTS and CDR2 YDEGEE come from the germline V gene. The V gene lost 0 bases and the J gene lost 8 bases, with 15 bases spanning the gap. This CDR3 comprises 16 residues. The CDR3 spells CASSLALGQGDSPLHF. The CDR3 DNA reads as TGTGCCAGCAGCTTGGCTCTGGGGCAGGGCGATTCACCCCTCCACTTT. Based on the CDR3 plus reference TRBV5-8 and TRBJ1-6, the full variable domain is EAGVTQSPTHLIKTRGQQATLRCSPISGHTSVYWYQQALGLGLQFLLWYDEGEERNRGNFPPRFSGRQFPNYSSELNVNALELEDSALYLCASSLALGQGDSPLHFGNGTRLTVT.

The chain joins TRBV12-3 or TRBV12-4 to TRBJ1-3; D unclear. Trimming cost V 7 bases and J 4 bases, with 5 bases left between them. The CDR3 length is 11 residues. The CDR3 loop is CASNKGNTIYF. The CDR3, as DNA: TGTGCCAGCAATAAAGGAAACACCATATATTTT.

This rearrangement joins TRBV6-4 to TRBJ2-2, with D perhaps matching TRBD2 (6 bases). This CDR3 contains 15 residues. V gave up 3 bases and J gave up 1 base, with 9 bases separating them. Germline lookup yields CDR1 MRHNA and CDR2 SNTAGT. In nucleotides, the CDR3 is TGTGCCAGCAGTGATGGAGCGGGGAACACCGGGGAGCTGTTTTTT. It specifies CASSDGAGNTGELFF.

Sample share makes this clonotype medium-sized. This chain joins TRBV5-1 and TRBJ1-1; unclear D gene. Germline V gene lookup returns CDR1 SGHRS and CDR2 YFSETQ. The CDR3 loop spans 13 amino acids. Between the trimmed V and J ends, which lost 0 bases and 6 bases, there was a span of 9 bases. The CDR3 spells CASSLGGAPEAFF. For the CDR3, the DNA is TGCGCCAGCAGCTTGGGAGGAGCACCTGAAGCTTTCTTT.

About this clonotype itself: A junction end diverges from the germline sequence, so it may reflect a read error. The chain uses TRBV20-1 and TRBJ1-1; the D is unclear. The V gene's germline CDR1 is DFQATT and CDR2 SNEGSKA (reference sequence). The CDR3 is made up of 11 amino acids. CDR3 coding DNA: TGCAGTGCTGGAGAGGGAGGGAGAGCTTTCTTT. Amino acid sequence: CSAGEGGRAFF.

Only a few counts were recorded for this clonotype. V is TRBV3-1 and J is TRBJ1-6, with D hard to call. V was pared by 0 bases and J by 9 bases, with 15 bases between. This CDR3 is built from 16 residues. Germline V lookup: CDR1 LGHDT, CDR2 YNNKEL (reference sequence). The CDR3 spells CASSQDRRTIGSPLHF. In DNA, the CDR3 is TGTGCCAGCAGCCAAGACCGGAGGACCATAGGTTCACCCCTCCACTTT.

This chain links TRBV20-1 with TRBJ1-5, with 8 nucleotides matching TRBD1. Per germline, CDR1 DFQATT and CDR2 SNEGSKA (reference sequence). The CDR3 has 15 amino acids. V lost 1 base to trimming and J lost 7 bases; unmatched junction nucleotides: 9. In nucleotides, the CDR3 is TGCAGTGCTAGAGGTTCGACAGGGGAAGACCAGCCCCAGCATTTT. Encoded protein: CSARGSTGEDQPQHF.

The chain is built from TRBV4-2 and TRBJ2-7, with no clear D. The CDR3 consists of 15 residues. The germline V gene has CDR1 LGHNA and CDR2 YNFKEQ. The V gene lost 1 base and the J gene lost 2 bases, with 12 bases spanning the gap. In DNA, the CDR3 is TGTGCCAGCAGCCAAGGTCTCTCCCTTACCTACGAGCAGTACTTC. Amino acids: CASSQGLSLTYEQYF.